This section outlines one TCR beta chain sequence together with its context. What it binds is unknown. Across several immunoSEQ plates, the genomic DNA of each subset was split evenly. Clones were sequenced by immunoSEQ multiplex PCR, and TCRdb holds only the in-frame ones, with some missing. The data show some 120,000 clones, with around 68% seen just once and roughly a quarter held by the top ten. The CDR3 length is 14 residues. Trimming took off 4 bases at V and 5 bases at J, with 11 bases between the two ends. The V gene's germline CDR1 is MNHNS and CDR2 SASEGT. This sample is drawn from a study of shared clonotypes between healthy human individuals. General study findings and limits: In a handful of donors, around 4.8% of naive CD4 clonotypes appeared in common.

Both CD45RO+ cells and CCR7-negative CD45RA+ TemRA cells were combined to make up CD8 memory. The rearrangement uses TRBV6-1 and TRBJ1-4, with D perhaps TRBD1 (5 bases). This receptor was taken from a woman aged 25 to 45 in good health. The specimen was memory CD8+ T cells sorted from blood. Indicated subset: CD45RO+ cells pooled with CCR7-negative TemRA cells. The CDR3 is CASSGQGRNEKLFF. The CDR3 DNA reads TGTGCCAGCAGTGGTCAGGGACGAAATGAAAAACTGTTTTTT.